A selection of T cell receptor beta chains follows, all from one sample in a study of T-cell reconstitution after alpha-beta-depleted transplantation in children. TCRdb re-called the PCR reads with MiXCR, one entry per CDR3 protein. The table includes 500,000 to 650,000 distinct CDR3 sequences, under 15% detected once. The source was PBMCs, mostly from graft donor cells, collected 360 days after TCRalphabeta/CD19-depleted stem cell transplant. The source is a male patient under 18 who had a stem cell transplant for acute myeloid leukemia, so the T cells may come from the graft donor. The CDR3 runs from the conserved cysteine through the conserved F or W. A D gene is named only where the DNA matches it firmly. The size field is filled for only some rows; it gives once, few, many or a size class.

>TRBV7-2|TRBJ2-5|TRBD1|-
CASSFGPRQGTQYF
TGTGCCAGCAGCTTCGGACCTCGACAGGGGACCCAGTACTTC
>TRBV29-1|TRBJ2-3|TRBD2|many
CSVVAGGPNTQYF
TGCAGCGTTGTAGCGGGAGGACCGAATACGCAGTATTTT
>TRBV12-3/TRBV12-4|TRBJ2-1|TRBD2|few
CASTPRDYIYNEQFF
TGTGCCAGCACCCCTAGGGACTACATCTACAATGAGCAGTTCTTC
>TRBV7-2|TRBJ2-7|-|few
CASSHRGGTLSYEQYF
TGTGCCAGCAGCCACAGGGGCGGGACCCTCTCCTACGAGCAGTACTTC
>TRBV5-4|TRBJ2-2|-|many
CASSLEGETGELFF
TGTGCCAGCAGCTTGGAAGGGGAGACCGGGGAGCTGTTTTTT
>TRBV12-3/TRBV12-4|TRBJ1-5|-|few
CASSPLTDFQPQHF
TGTGCCAGCAGCCCCCTCACGGATTTTCAGCCCCAGCATTTT
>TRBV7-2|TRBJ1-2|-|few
CASSSRERMGGYGYTF
TGTGCCAGCAGCTCAAGAGAGAGGATGGGGGGCTATGGCTACACCTTC
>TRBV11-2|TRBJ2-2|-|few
CASSLVKVYTGELFF
TGTGCCAGCAGCTTAGTCAAAGTGTACACCGGGGAGCTGTTTTTT
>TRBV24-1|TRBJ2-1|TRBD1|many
CATTSGQGASYNEQFF
TGTGCCACCACCTCAGGACAGGGGGCATCCTACAATGAGCAGTTCTTC
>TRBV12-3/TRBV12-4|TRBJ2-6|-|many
CASSSLSGVAGANVLTF
TGTGCCAGCAGTTCGCTTTCTGGGGTAGCTGGGGCCAACGTCCTGACTTTC
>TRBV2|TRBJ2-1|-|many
CASSMTGLNNEQFF
TGTGCCAGCAGCATGACGGGACTGAACAATGAGCAGTTCTTC
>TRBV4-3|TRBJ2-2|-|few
CASSQDSWQGGTGELFF
TGCGCCAGCAGCCAAGATTCTTGGCAGGGCGGAACCGGGGAGCTGTTTTTT
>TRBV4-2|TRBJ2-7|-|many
CASSLFADRSSYEQYF
TGTGCCAGCAGCCTGTTCGCAGACAGGAGCTCCTACGAGCAGTACTTC
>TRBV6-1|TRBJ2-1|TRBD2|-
CASSSARGGRNEQFF
TGTGCCAGCTCCTCCGCGAGGGGCGGGAGGAATGAGCAGTTCTTC
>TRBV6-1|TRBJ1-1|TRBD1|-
CAVWTGMNTEAFF
TGTGCGGTGTGGACAGGGATGAACACTGAAGCTTTCTTT
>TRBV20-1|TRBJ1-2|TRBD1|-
CSARVGTGEDYGYTF
TGCAGTGCTAGGGTCGGGACAGGGGAGGACTATGGCTACACCTTC
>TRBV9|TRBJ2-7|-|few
CASSVGPSSYEQYF
TGTGCCAGCAGCGTAGGGCCCAGCTCCTACGAGCAGTACTTC
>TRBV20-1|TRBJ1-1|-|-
CSANRDGTGSAFF
TGCAGTGCTAACAGAGACGGTACAGGGAGCGCTTTCTTT
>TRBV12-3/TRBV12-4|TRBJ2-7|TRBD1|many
CASSFRGLDEQYF
TGTGCCAGCAGTTTCAGGGGGCTTGACGAGCAGTACTTC
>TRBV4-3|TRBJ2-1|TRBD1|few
CASSQVGQSNNEQFF
TGCGCCAGCAGCCAAGTGGGACAGAGCAACAATGAGCAGTTCTTC
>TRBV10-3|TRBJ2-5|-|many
CAIREGQETQYF
TGTGCCATCAGAGAGGGCCAAGAGACCCAGTACTTC
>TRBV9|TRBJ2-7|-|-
CASSVESSTHEQYF
TGTGCCAGCAGCGTAGAGTCTAGCACCCACGAGCAGTACTTC
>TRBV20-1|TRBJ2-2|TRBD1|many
CSAPRTGPGELFF
TGCAGTGCCCCAAGGACAGGGCCCGGGGAGCTGTTTTTT
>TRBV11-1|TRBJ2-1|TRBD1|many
CASSWTGYPPPKYNEQFF
TGTGCCAGCAGCTGGACAGGGTACCCTCCCCCGAAATACAATGAGCAGTTCTTC
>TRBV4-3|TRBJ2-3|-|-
CASSQLGRGFYSDTQYF
TGCGCCAGCAGCCAACTCGGCAGGGGTTTTTACTCAGATACGCAGTATTTT
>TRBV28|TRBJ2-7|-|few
CASSPLTPPYEQYF
TGTGCCAGCAGCCCGTTGACCCCGCCCTACGAGCAGTACTTC
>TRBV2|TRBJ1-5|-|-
CASRNKPGANLNQPQHF
TGTGCCAGCAGGAATAAGCCGGGGGCGAACCTAAATCAGCCCCAGCATTTT
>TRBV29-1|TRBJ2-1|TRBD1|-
CSVVGTGRNEQFF
TGCAGCGTTGTGGGGACAGGGAGAAATGAGCAGTTCTTC
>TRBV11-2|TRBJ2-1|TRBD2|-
CASNSAPGLASYEQFF
TGTGCCAGCAACTCAGCCCCGGGACTAGCGTCTTATGAGCAGTTCTTC
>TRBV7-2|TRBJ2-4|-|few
CASSLEGSAKNIQYF
TGTGCCAGCAGCTTAGAAGGTTCAGCCAAAAACATTCAGTACTTC
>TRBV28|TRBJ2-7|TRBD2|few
CASSPLAGENEQYF
TGTGCCAGCAGCCCCTTGGCGGGAGAGAACGAGCAGTACTTC
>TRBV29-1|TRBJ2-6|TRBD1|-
CSVVRDRGPGANVLTF
TGCAGCGTTGTTCGGGACAGGGGGCCTGGGGCCAACGTCCTGACTTTC
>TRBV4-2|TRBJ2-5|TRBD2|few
CASSQDTSGQETQYF
TGTGCCAGCAGCCAAGACACTAGCGGTCAAGAGACCCAGTACTTC
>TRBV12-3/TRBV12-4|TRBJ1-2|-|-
CASSPDRILIYGYTF
TGTGCCAGCAGTCCGGACAGAATTCTTATCTATGGCTACACCTTC
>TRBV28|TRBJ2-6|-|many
CASSFAELHSGANVLTF
TGTGCCAGCAGTTTTGCGGAGCTCCACTCTGGGGCCAACGTCCTGACTTTC
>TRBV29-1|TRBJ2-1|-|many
CSVEGGFSYNEQFF
TGCAGCGTTGAAGGGGGGTTCAGTTACAATGAGCAGTTCTTC
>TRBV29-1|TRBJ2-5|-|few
CSVEGGQGGETQYF
TGCAGCGTTGAAGGGGGTCAGGGGGGAGAGACCCAGTACTTC
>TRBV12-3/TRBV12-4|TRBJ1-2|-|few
CASSLDAGRSNYGYTF
TGTGCCAGCAGTTTAGATGCAGGCCGCTCTAACTATGGCTACACCTTC
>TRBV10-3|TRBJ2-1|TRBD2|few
CAISGPGLAGGDEQFF
TGTGCCATCAGTGGGCCGGGACTAGCGGGAGGGGATGAGCAGTTCTTC
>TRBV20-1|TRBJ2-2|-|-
CSARRISGTGELFF
TGCAGTGCTCGACGTATCTCGGGGACCGGGGAGCTGTTTTTT
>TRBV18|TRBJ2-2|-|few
CASSPPSRGSTGELFF
TGTGCCAGCTCACCACCAAGTAGGGGGAGCACCGGGGAGCTGTTTTTT
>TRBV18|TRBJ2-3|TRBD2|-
CASSPPWTSGPSADTQYF
TGTGCCAGCTCACCACCCTGGACTAGCGGGCCTAGTGCAGATACGCAGTATTTT
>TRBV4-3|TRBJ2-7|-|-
CASSHPGNEQYF
TGCGCCAGCAGTCATCCTGGGAACGAGCAGTACTTC
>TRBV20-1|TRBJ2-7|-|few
CSARSKGSTYEQYF
TGCAGTGCTAGAAGTAAGGGTTCTACCTACGAGCAGTACTTC
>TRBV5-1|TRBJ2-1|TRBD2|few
CASSGRSLAAEQFF
TGCGCCAGCAGCGGGCGCTCTCTAGCGGCCGAGCAGTTCTTC
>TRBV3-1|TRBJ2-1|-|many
CASSQRLVGNNEQFF
TGTGCCAGCAGCCAGCGTCTAGTTGGGAACAATGAGCAGTTCTTC
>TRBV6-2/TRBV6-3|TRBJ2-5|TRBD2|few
CASSRSNPGLPGLGARETQYF
TGTGCCAGCAGTCGTTCGAATCCGGGACTCCCGGGACTAGGGGCCAGGGAGACCCAGTACTTC
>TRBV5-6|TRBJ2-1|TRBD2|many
CASSLSGAGGHYNEQFF
TGTGCCAGCAGCTTAAGTGGTGCGGGAGGGCACTACAATGAGCAGTTCTTC
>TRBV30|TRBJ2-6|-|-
CAWSVGLRVSGGANVLTF
TGTGCCTGGAGTGTGGGGCTAAGGGTCTCGGGAGGGGCCAACGTCCTGACTTTC
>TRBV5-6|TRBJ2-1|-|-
CASSLVGRAVYNEQFF
TGTGCCAGCAGCTTGGTTGGCAGGGCGGTCTACAATGAGCAGTTCTTC
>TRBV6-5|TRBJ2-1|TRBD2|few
CASSNSAGVTYNEQFF
TGTGCCAGCAGTAACTCAGCGGGAGTCACCTACAATGAGCAGTTCTTC
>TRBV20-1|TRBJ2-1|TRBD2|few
CSAAKDLAGAFPYNEQFF
TGCAGTGCTGCCAAGGATCTAGCGGGAGCGTTTCCTTACAATGAGCAGTTCTTC
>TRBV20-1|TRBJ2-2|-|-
CSARDPLGTWHTGELFF
TGCAGTGCTAGAGACCCACTGGGGACTTGGCACACCGGGGAGCTGTTTTTT
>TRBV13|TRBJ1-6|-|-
CASSAEGSPLHF
TGTGCCAGCAGCGCCGAGGGTTCACCCCTCCACTTT
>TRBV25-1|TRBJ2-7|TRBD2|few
CASKWGGRVEQYF
TGTGCCAGCAAATGGGGCGGGAGAGTGGAGCAGTACTTC